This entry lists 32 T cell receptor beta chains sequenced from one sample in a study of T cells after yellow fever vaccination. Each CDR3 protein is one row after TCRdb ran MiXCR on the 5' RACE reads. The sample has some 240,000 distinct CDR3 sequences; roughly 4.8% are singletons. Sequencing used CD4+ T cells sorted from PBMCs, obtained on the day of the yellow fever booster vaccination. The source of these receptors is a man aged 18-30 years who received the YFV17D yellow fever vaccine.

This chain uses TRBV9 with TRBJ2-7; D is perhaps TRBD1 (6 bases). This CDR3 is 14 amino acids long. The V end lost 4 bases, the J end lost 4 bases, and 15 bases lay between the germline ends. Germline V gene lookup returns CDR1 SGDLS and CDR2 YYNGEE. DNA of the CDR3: TGTGCCAGCAGCACATCGGGACAAGGATACGAGCAGTACTTC. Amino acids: CASSTSGQGYEQYF.

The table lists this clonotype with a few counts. CDR3 DNA sequence: TGTGCCAGCACACCAGACAGGGGCGGAGAGACCCAGTACTTC. As protein: CASTPDRGGETQYF. J is TRBJ2-5 and V is TRBV5-4; 8 bases match TRBD1. This CDR3 has 14 residues. V dropped 6 bases and J dropped 4; count of bases not matched to a gene: 8. The germline gives CDR1 SGHNT, CDR2 YYREEE (reference sequence).

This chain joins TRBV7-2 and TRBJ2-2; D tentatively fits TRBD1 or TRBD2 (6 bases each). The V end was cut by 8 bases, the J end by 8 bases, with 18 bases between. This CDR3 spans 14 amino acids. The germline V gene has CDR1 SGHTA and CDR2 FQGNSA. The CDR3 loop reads CASRPGGGQGELFF. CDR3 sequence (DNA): TGTGCCAGCCGACCCGGGGGCGGGCAAGGGGAGCTGTTTTTT.

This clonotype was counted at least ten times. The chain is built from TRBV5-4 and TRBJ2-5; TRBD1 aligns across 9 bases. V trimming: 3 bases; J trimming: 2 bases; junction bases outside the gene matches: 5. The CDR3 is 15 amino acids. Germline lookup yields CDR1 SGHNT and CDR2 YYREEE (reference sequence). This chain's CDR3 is CASSSGQGPQETQYF. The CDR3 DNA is TGTGCCAGCAGCTCCGGACAGGGGCCGCAAGAGACCCAGTACTTC.

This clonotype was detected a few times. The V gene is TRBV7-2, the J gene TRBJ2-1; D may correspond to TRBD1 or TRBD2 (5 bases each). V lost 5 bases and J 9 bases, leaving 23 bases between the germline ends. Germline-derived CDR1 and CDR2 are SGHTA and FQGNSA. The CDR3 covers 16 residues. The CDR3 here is CASSPMHGTSSFEQFF. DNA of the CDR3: TGTGCCAGCAGCCCCATGCATGGGACGAGCTCTTTTGAGCAGTTCTTC. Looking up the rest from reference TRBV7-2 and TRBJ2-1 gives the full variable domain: GAGVSQSPSNKVTEKGKDVELRCDPISGHTALYWYRQSLGQGLEFLIYFQGNSAPDKSGLPSDRFSAERTGGSVSTLTIQRTQQEDSAVYLCASSPMHGTSSFEQFFGPGTRLTVL.

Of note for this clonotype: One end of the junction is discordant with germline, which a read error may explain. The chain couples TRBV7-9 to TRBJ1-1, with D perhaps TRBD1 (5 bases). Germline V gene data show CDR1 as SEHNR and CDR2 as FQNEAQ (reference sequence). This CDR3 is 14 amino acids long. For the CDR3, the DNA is TGCGCCAGCAGCTTGGGAGGAGGGGACACTGAAGCTTTCTTT. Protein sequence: CASSLGGGDTEAFF.

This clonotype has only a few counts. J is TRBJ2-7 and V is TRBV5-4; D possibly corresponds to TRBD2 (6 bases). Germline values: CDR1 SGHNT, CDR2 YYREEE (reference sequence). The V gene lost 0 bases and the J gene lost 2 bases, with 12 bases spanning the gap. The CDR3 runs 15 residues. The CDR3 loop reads CASSLEPTSAYEQYV. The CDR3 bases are TGTGCCAGCAGCTTGGAACCGACTAGTGCCTACGAGCAGTACGTC.

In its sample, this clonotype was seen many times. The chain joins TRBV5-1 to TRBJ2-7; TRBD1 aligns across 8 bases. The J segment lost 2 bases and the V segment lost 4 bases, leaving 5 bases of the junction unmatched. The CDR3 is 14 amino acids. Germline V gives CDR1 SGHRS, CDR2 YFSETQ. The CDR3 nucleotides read TGCGCCAGCAGCGGCGGGACAGGTACCTACGAGCAGTACTTC. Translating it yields CASSGGTGTYEQYF.

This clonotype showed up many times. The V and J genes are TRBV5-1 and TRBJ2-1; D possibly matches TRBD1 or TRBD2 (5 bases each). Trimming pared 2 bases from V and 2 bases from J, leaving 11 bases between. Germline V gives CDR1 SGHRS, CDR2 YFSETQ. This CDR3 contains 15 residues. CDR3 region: CASSFDGTAYNEQFF. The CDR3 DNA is TGCGCCAGCAGCTTCGACGGGACGGCCTACAATGAGCAGTTCTTC.

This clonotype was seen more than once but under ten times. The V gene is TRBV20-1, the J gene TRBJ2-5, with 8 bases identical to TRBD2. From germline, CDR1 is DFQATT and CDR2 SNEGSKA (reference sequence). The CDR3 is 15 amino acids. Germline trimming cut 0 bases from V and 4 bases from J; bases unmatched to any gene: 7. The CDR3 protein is CSARDQAGGGETQYF. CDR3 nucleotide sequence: TGCAGTGCTAGAGATCAGGCGGGGGGCGGAGAGACCCAGTACTTC.

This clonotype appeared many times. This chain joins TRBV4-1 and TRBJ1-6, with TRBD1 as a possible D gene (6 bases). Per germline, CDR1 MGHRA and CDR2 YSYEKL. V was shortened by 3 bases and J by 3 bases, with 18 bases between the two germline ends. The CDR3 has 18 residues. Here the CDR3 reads CASSHPRGGQGYNSPLHF. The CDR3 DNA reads TGCGCCAGCAGCCATCCGAGGGGGGGCCAAGGCTATAATTCACCCCTCCACTTT.

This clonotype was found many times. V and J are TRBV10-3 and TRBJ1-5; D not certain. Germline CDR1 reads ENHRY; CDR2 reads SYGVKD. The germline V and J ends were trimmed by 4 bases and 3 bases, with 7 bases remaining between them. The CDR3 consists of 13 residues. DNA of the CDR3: TGTGCCATCAGTGCGCGGGTCAATCAGCCCCAGCATTTT. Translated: CAISARVNQPQHF.

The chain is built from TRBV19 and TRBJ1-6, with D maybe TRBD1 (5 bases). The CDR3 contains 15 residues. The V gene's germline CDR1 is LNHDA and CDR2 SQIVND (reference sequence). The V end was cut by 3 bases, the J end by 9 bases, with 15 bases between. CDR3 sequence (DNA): TGTGCCAGTAGTATCGCGTCTCGACAGACTTCACCCCTCCACTTT. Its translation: CASSIASRQTSPLHF.

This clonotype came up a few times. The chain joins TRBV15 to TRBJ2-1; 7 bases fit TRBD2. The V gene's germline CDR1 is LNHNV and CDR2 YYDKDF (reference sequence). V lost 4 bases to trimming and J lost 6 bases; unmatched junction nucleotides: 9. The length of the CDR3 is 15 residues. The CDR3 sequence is CATSKRGRHLNEQFF. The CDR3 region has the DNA TGTGCCACCAGCAAGCGGGGAAGGCACCTCAATGAGCAGTTCTTC.

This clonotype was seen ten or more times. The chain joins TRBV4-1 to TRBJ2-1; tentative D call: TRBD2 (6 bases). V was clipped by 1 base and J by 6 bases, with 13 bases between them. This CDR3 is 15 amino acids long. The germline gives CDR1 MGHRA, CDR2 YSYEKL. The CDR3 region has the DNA TGCGCCAGCAGCCAAGCACCGACTAGTACCAATGAGCAGTTCTTC. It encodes CASSQAPTSTNEQFF.

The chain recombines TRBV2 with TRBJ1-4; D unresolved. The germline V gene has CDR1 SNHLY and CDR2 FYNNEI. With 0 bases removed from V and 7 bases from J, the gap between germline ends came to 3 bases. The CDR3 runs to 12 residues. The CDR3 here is CASSEAPEKLFF. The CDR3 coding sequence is TGTGCCAGCAGTGAAGCGCCTGAAAAACTGTTTTTT. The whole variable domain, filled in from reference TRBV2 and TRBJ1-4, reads EPEVTQTPSHQVTQMGQEVILRCVPISNHLYFYWYRQILGQKVEFLVSFYNNEISEKSEIFDDQFSVERPDGSNFTLKIRSTKLEDSAMYFCASSEAPEKLFFGSGTQLSVL.

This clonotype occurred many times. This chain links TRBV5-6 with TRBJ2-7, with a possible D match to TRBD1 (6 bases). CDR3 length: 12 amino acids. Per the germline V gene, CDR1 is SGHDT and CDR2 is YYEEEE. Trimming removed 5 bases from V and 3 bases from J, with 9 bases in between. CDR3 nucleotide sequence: TGTGCCAGCAGTCGAGGGGGCTACGAGCAGTACGTC. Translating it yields CASSRGGYEQYV.

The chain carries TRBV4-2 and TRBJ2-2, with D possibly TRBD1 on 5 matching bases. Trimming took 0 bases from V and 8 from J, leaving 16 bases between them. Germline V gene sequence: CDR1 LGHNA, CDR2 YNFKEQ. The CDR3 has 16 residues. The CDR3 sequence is CASSQDTERGKGELFF. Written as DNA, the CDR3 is TGTGCCAGCAGCCAAGATACGGAAAGGGGTAAAGGGGAGCTGTTTTTT.

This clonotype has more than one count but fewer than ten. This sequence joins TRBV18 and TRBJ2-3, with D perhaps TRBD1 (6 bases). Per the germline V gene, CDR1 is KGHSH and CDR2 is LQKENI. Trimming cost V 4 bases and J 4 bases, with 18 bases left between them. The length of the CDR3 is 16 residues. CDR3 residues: CASSLRQASNPDTQYF. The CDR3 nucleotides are TGTGCCAGCTCACTGCGACAGGCGTCCAATCCAGATACGCAGTATTTT.

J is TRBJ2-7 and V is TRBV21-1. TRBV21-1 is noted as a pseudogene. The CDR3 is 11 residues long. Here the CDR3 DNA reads TGTGCCAGCAGCAAAGTGCGCGAGCAGTACGTC. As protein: CASSKVREQYV.

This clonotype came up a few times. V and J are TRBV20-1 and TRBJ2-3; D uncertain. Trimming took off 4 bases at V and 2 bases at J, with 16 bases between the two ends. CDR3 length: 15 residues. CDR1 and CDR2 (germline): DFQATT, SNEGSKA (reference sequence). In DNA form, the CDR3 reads TGCAGTGCTACCGACTTCTTACAAGCCACAGATACGCAGTATTTT. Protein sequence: CSATDFLQATDTQYF.

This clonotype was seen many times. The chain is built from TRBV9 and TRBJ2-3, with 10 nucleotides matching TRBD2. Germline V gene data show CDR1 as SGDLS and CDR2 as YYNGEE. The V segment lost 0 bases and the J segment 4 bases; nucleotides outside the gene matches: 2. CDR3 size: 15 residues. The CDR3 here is CASSVGGLAADTQYF. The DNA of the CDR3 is TGTGCCAGCAGCGTAGGTGGACTAGCGGCAGATACGCAGTATTTT.

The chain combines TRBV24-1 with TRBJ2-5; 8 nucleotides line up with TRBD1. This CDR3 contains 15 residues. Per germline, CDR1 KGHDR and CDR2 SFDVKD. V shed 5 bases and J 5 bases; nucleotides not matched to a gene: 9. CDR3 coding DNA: TGTGCCACCAGTGGAATTCACAGGGGGATTGAGACCCAGTACTTC. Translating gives CATSGIHRGIETQYF.

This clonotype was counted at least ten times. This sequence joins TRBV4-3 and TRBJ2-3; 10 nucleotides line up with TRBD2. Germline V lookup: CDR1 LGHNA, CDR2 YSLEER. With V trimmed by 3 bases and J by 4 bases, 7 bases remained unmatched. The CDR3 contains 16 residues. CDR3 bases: TGCGCCAGCAGCCATCATCCTAGCGGGGGAGCAGATACGCAGTATTTT. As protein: CASSHHPSGGADTQYF.

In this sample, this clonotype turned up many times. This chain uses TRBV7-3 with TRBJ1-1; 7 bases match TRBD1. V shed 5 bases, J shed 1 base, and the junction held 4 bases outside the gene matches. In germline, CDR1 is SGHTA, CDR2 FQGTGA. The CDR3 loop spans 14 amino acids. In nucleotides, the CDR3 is TGTGCCAGCAGCCCCGGGACAGCGAACACTGAAGCTTTCTTT. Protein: CASSPGTANTEAFF. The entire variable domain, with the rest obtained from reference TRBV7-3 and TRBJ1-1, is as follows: GAGVSQTPSNKVTEKGKYVELRCDPISGHTALYWYRQSLGQGPEFLIYFQGTGAADDSGLPNDRFFAVRPEGSVSTLKIQRTERGDSAVYLCASSPGTANTEAFFGQGTRLTVV.

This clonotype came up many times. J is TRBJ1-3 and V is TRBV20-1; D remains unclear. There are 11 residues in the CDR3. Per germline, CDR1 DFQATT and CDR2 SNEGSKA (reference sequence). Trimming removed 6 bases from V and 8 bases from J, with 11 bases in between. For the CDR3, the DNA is TGCAGTGCCCAGGACGGGGACACCATATATTTT. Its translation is CSAQDGDTIYF.

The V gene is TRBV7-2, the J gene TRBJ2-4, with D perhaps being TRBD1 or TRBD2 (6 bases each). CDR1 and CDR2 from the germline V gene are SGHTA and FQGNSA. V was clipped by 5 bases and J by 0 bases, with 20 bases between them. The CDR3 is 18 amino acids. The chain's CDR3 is CASSPKRGEFLAKNIQYF. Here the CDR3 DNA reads TGTGCCAGCAGCCCCAAAAGGGGGGAATTCTTAGCCAAAAACATTCAGTACTTC.

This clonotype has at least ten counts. CDR3 protein: CASSPARGDTQYF. The CDR3 coding sequence is TGTGCCAGCAGCCCCGCCCGGGGGGATACGCAGTATTTT. V gene TRBV7-2 combines with J gene TRBJ2-3, with D tentatively TRBD2 (6 bases). There are 13 residues in the CDR3. CDR1 is SGHTA, CDR2 FQGNSA, per germline. V lost 5 bases and J lost 6, with 12 bases in between.

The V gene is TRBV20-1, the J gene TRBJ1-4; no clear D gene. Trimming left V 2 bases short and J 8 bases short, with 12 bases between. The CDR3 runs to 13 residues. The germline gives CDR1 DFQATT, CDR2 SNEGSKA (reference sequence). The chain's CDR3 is CSARSILREKLFF. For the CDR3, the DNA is TGCAGTGCTAGATCGATCCTGCGGGAAAAACTGTTTTTT.

The CDR3 sequence is CASSSQRGGETQYF. The CDR3 bases are TGTGCCAGCAGCTCGCAGCGGGGGGGAGAGACCCAGTACTTC. The V gene is TRBV7-9, the J gene TRBJ2-5; the match to TRBD2 covers 10 bases. Looked up from germline, CDR1 is SEHNR and CDR2 is FQNEAQ (reference sequence). V gave up 4 bases and J gave up 4 bases; unmatched junction bases: 3. CDR3 length: 14 amino acids.

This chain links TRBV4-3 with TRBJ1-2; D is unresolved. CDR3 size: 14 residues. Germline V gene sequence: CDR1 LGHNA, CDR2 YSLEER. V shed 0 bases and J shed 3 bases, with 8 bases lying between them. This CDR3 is CASSQDPGYYGYTF. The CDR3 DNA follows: TGCGCCAGCAGCCAAGATCCCGGGTACTATGGCTACACCTTC.

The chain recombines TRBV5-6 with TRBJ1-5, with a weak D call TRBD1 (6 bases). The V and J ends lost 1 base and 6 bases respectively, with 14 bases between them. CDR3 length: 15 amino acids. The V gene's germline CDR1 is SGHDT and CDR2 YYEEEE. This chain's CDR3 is CASSLRPGVGQPQHF. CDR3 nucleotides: TGTGCCAGCAGCTTGCGGCCAGGGGTAGGTCAGCCCCAGCATTTT.